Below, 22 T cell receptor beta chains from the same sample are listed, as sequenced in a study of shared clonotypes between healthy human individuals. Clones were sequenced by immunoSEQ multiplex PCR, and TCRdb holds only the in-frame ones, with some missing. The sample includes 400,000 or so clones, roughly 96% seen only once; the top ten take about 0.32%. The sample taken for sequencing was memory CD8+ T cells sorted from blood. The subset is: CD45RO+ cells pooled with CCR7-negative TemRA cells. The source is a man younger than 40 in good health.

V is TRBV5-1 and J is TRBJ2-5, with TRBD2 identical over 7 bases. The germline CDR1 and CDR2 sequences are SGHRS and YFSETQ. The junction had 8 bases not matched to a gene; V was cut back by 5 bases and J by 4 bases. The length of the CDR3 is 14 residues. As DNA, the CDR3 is TGCGCCAGCAGACCGACGGGGGGTCGAGAGACCCAGTACTTC. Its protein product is CASRPTGGRETQYF.

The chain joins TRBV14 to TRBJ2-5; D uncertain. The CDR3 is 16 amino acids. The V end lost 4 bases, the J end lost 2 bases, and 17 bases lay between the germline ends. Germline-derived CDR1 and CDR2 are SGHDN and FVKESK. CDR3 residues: CASSPLSGWDQETQYF. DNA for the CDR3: TGTGCCAGCAGCCCCCTTTCCGGGTGGGATCAAGAGACCCAGTACTTC.

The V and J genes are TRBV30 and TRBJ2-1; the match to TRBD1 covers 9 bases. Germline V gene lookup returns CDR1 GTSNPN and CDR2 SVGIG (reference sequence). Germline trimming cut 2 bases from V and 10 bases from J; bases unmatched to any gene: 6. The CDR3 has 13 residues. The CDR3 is CAWSPPGTGEQFF. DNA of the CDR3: TGTGCCTGGAGTCCACCCGGGACAGGGGAGCAGTTCTTC. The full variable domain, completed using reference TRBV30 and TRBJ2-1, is SQTIHQWPATLVQPVGSPLSLECTVEGTSNPNLYWYRQAAGRGLQLLFYSVGIGQISSEVPQNLSASRPQDRQFILSSKKLLLSDSGFYLCAWSPPGTGEQFFGPGTRLTVL.

CDR3: CASSGTSGRATDTQYF. The CDR3 DNA sequence: TGCGCCAGCAGCGGGACTAGCGGGAGGGCCACAGATACGCAGTATTTT. This chain connects TRBV5-1 to TRBJ2-3, with 16 bases fitting TRBD2. V shed 4 bases, J shed 2 bases, and the junction held 1 base outside the gene matches. Germline loops: CDR1 SGHRS, CDR2 YFSETQ. CDR3 length: 16 amino acids.

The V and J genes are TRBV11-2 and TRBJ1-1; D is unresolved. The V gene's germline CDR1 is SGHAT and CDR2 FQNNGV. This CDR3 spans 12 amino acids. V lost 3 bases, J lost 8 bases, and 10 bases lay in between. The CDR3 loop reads CASSFSPIEAFF. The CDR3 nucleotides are TGTGCCAGCAGCTTTTCCCCGATCGAAGCTTTCTTT.

The CDR3 DNA sequence: TGTGCCAGCGATACGGGCGAAATCTATGGCTACACCTTC. Amino acids: CASDTGEIYGYTF. V is TRBV2 and J is TRBJ1-2; no reliable D call. This CDR3 has 13 residues. Germline assignment: CDR1 SNHLY and CDR2 FYNNEI. Trimming removed 8 bases at V and 4 bases at J, with 14 bases between.

DNA of the CDR3: TGTGCCAGTAGTATTGGGGCAGGGTTTAACGAGCAGTACTTC. Translated: CASSIGAGFNEQYF. J is TRBJ2-7 and V is TRBV19; D is perhaps TRBD1 (5 bases). The germline V gene has CDR1 LNHDA and CDR2 SQIVND (reference sequence). The CDR3 length is 14 residues. The germline V and J ends were trimmed by 3 bases and 5 bases, with 14 bases remaining between them.

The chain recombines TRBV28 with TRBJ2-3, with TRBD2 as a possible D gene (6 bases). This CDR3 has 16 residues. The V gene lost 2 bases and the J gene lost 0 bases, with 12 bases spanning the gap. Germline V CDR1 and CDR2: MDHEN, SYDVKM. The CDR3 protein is CASSLELARSTDTQYF. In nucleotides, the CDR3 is TGTGCCAGCAGTTTAGAACTAGCCCGTAGCACAGATACGCAGTATTTT.

The CDR3 protein is CASSQYNSYEQYF. CDR3 coding DNA: TGTGCCAGCAGCCAGTACAACTCCTACGAGCAGTACTTC. V and J are TRBV14 and TRBJ2-7, with D hard to call. Trimming removed 3 bases at V and 0 bases at J, with 6 bases between. Germline CDR1 reads SGHDN; CDR2 reads FVKESK. The CDR3 covers 13 residues.

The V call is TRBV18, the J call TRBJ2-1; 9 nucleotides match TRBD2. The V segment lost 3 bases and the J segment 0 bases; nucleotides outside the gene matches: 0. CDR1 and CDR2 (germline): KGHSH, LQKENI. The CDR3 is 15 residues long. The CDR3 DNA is TGTGCCAGCTCACCTAGCGGGAGCTCCTACAATGAGCAGTTCTTC. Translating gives CASSPSGSSYNEQFF. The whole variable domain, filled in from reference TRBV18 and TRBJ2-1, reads NAGVMQNPRHLVRRRGQEARLRCSPMKGHSHVYWYRQLPEEGLKFMVYLQKENIIDESGMPKERFSAEFPKEGPSILRIQQVVRGDSAAYFCASSPSGSSYNEQFFGPGTRLTVL.

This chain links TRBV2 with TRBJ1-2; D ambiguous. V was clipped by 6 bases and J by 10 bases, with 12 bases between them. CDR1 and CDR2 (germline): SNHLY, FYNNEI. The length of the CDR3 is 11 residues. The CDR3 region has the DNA TGTGCCAGCAGGGTGGGTCCGAACTACACCTTC. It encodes CASRVGPNYTF.

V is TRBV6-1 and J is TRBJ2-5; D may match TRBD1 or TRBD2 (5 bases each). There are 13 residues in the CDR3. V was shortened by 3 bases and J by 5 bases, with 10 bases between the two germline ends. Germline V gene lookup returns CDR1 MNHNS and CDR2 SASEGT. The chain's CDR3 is CASSDYGAETQYF. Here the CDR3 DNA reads TGTGCCAGCAGTGATTACGGGGCCGAGACCCAGTACTTC.

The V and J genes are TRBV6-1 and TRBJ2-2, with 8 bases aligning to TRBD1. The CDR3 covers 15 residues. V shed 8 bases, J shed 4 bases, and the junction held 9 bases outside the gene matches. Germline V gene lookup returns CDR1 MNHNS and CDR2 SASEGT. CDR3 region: CASGTGGGGTGELFF. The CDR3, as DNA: TGTGCCAGCGGTACAGGGGGTGGAGGCACCGGGGAGCTGTTTTTT.

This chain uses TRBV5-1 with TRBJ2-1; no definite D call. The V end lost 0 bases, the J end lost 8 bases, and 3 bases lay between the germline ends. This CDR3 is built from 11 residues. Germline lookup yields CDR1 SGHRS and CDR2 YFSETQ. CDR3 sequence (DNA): TGCGCCAGCAGCTTGGAAGATGAGCAGTTCTTC. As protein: CASSLEDEQFF. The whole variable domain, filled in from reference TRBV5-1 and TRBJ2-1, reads KAGVTQTPRYLIKTRGQQVTLSCSPISGHRSVSWYQQTPGQGLQFLFEYFSETQRNKGNFPGRFSGRQFSNSRSEMNVSTLELGDSALYLCASSLEDEQFFGPGTRLTVL.

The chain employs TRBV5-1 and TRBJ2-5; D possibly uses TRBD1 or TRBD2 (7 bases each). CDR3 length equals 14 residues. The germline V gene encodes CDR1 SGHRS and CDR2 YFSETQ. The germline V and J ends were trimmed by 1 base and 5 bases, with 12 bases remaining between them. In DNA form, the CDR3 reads TGCGCCAGCAGCTTGCACAGGGGAGGGGAGACCCAGTACTTC. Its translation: CASSLHRGGETQYF.

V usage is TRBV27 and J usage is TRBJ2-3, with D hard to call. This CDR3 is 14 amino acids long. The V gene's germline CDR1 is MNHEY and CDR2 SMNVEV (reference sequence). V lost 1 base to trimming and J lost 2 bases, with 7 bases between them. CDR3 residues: CASSLLSNTDTQYF. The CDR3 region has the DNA TGTGCCAGCAGTTTATTATCTAACACAGATACGCAGTATTTT.

The DNA for the CDR3 is TGTGCCAGCAGCCCGACAGGGACTAGCGGCCCAAACACCGGGGAGCTGTTTTTT. Residues: CASSPTGTSGPNTGELFF. This chain connects TRBV27 to TRBJ2-2, with 11 bases fitting TRBD2. The CDR3 extends over 18 amino acids. V lost 6 bases to trimming and J lost 2 bases; unmatched junction nucleotides: 11. The germline V gene encodes CDR1 MNHEY and CDR2 SMNVEV (reference sequence).

The CDR3 DNA sequence: TGTGCCAGTAGTATGGGGACGAACACTGAAGCTTTCTTT. This codes for CASSMGTNTEAFF. V gene TRBV19 combines with J gene TRBJ1-1; D is perhaps TRBD1 (5 bases). The CDR3 loop spans 13 amino acids. Trimming removed 3 bases at V and 1 base at J, with 6 bases between. Germline assignment: CDR1 LNHDA and CDR2 SQIVND (reference sequence).

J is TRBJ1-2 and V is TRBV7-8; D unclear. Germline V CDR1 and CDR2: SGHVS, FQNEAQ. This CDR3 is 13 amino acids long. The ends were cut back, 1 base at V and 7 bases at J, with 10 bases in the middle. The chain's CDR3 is CASSLDPLLGYTF. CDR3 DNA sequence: TGTGCCAGCAGCTTAGACCCGTTGCTTGGCTACACCTTC.

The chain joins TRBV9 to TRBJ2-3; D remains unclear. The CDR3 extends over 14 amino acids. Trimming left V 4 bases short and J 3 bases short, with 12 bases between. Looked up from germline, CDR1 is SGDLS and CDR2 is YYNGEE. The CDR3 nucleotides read TGTGCCAGCAGCAGCATAACCTGGACAGATACGCAGTATTTT. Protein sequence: CASSSITWTDTQYF.

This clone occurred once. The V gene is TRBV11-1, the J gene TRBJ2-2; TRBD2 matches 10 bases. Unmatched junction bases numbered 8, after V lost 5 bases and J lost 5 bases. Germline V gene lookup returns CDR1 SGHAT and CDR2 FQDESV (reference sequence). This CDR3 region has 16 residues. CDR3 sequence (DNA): TGTGCCAGCAGCGCGACCGGGACTAGCGATACCGGGGAGCTGTTTTTT. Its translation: CASSATGTSDTGELFF.

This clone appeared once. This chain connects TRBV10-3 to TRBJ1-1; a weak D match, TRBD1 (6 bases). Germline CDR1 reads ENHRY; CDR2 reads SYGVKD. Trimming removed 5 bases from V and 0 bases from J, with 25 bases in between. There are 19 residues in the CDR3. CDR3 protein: CAISHHLPRGGSMNTEAFF. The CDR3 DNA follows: TGTGCCATCAGTCACCATCTACCTCGGGGGGGCTCAATGAACACTGAAGCTTTCTTT.